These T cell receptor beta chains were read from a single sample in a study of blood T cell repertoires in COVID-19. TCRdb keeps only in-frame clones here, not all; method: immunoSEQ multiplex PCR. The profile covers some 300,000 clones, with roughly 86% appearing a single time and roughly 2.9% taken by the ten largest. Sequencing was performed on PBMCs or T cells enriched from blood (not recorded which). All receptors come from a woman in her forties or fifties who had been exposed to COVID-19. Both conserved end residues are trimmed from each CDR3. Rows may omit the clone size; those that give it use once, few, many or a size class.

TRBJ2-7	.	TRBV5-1	ASSLAGLSSYEQY
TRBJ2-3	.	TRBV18	ASSPLVAGDYTDTQY
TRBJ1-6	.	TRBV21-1	ASIRATLQYNSPLH
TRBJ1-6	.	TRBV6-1	ASSESYSISSPLH
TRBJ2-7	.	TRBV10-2	ASRPRQGVSEQY
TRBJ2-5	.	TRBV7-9	ASSLNERGLETQY
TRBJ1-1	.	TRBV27	AYHRELLTEAF
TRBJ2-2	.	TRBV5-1	ASSLETRGGELF
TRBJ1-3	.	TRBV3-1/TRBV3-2	ASSQVLSSGNTIY
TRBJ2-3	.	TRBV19	ASSTISNVADTQY
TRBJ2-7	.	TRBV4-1	ASKRDRGVDEQY
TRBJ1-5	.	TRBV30	AWSNTGINAENQPQH
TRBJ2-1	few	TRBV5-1	ASSLGDRDGNEQF
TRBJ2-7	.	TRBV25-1	ASSEDSWEQY
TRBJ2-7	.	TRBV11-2	ASSLDQGNLVYEQY
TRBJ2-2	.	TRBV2	ASSEPRLTGELF
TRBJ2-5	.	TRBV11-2	ASSRPGVQETQY
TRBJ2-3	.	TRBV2	ASSRGTDTQY
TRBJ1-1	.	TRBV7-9	ASSSPAGTGGGNTEAF
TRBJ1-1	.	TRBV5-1	ASSSSGEGTEAF
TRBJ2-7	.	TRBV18	ASSLSYEQY
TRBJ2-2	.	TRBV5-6	ASSLISNTGELF
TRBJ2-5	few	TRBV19	ASSPGQGARETQY
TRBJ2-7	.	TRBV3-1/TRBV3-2	ASSQEWGQSGWGAASFLYEQY
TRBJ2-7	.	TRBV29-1	SVGGVTGIPYEQY
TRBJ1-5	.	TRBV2	ASNKEQGFNQPQH
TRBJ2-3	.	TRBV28	ASSSGVLGGTQY
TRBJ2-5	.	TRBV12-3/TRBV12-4	ASSLRLQETQY
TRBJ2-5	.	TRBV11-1	ASSLPGVQETQY
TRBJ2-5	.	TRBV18	ASSPDAGDKAY